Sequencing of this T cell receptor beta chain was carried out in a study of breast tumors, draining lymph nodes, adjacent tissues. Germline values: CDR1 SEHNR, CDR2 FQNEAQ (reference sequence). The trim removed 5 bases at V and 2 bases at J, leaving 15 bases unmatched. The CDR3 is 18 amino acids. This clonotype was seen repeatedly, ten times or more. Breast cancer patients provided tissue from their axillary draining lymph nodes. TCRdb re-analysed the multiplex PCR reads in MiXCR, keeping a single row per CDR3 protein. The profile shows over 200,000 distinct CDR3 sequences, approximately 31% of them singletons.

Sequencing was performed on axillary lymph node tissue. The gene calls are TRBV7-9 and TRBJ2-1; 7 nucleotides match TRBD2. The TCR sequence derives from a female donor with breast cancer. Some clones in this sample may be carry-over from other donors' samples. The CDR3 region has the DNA TGTGCCAGCAGCCCGCGGGCTAGGGGCGGGAGCCCCTACAATGAGCAGTTCTTC. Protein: CASSPRARGGSPYNEQFF.